This TCR beta chain was sequenced for a study of PD-1 blockade in classical Hodgkin lymphoma. As concerns this clone: Its specificity is not known.

The sample's time point: cycle 4 day 1 (C4D1), after less than 7 weeks of nivolumab. Following autologous stem cell transplantation, relapse occurred in every patient, and exposure to brentuximab vedotin varied. Study-wide findings and caveats: Whatever underlies the repertoire differences (possibly disease activity or prior therapy) remains undefined.

Assay used: immunoSEQ multiplex PCR; TCRdb lists only in-frame clones, some missing. The repertoire holds about 110,000 clones, with approximately 90% as singletons. The TCR comes from a human donor with classical Hodgkin lymphoma. The starting material was peripheral blood mononuclear cells (PBMCs), obtained before the fourth cycle of nivolumab.

The CDR3 nucleotides read TGCGCCAGCAGTGAGTCGATAGCGGGCCATCATCAAGAGACCCAGTACTTC. Translation gives CASSESIAGHHQETQYF. The chain uses TRBV10-1 and TRBJ2-5; 7 nucleotides align to TRBD2. Unmatched junction bases numbered 9, after V lost 0 bases and J lost 2 bases. This CDR3 is built from 17 residues. Germline V gene data show CDR1 as WNHNN and CDR2 as SYGVQD (reference sequence).